The 19 T cell receptor beta chains below were found in one sample sequenced in a study of human T cells and chemical hapten exposure. Documented time point: patch test 1, 2 weeks after DPC sensitization. Treatment of the sample: therapeutic diphenylcyclopropenone sensitization with weekly scalp DPC. TCRdb recomputed calls from the RACE reads with MiXCR, one row per CDR3 protein. Among fewer than 150,000 distinct CDR3 sequences listed, roughly an eighth were seen once. The source material was whole blood, sampled in connection with sensitization to the hapten diphenylcyclopropenone (DPC). Receptor source: a man younger than 35 with alopecia areata. Some clones in this sample may be carry-over from other donors' samples.

This clonotype was detected ten times or more. The V call is TRBV7-9, the J call TRBJ1-1; D is uncertain. V dropped 6 bases and J dropped 5 bases, with 10 bases sitting between them. The CDR3 is 12 residues long. Germline loops: CDR1 SEHNR, CDR2 FQNEAQ (reference sequence). CDR3 in amino acids: CASRPARTEAFF. The CDR3 region has the DNA TGTGCCAGCAGGCCCGCGCGAACTGAAGCTTTCTTT.

This clonotype has a handful of counts. The rearrangement links TRBV5-4 to TRBJ2-1; TRBD1 agrees at 9 bases. The junction had 9 bases not matched to a gene; V was cut back by 5 bases and J by 9 bases. The CDR3 consists of 14 residues. CDR1 is SGHNT, CDR2 YYREEE, per germline (reference sequence). The DNA for the CDR3 is TGTGCCAGCAGGCGGACAGGGGATGAGGGTGAGCAGTTCTTC. As protein: CASRRTGDEGEQFF.

Ten or more counts support this clonotype. V is TRBV29-1 and J is TRBJ1-1, with D tentatively TRBD1 (6 bases). The CDR3 runs to 11 residues. CDR1 SQVTM and CDR2 ANQGSEA come from the germline V gene. The V end was cut by 4 bases, the J end by 4 bases, with 7 bases between. CDR3 protein: CSVGGGTEAFF. The CDR3 DNA reads TGCAGCGTTGGAGGGGGCACTGAAGCTTTCTTT.

The V and J genes are TRBV6-5 and TRBJ1-2; 7 nucleotides agree with TRBD1. The CDR3 has 13 amino acids. V shed 2 bases and J 8 bases; nucleotides not matched to a gene: 5. In germline, CDR1 is MNHEY, CDR2 SVGAGI. DNA for the CDR3: TGTGCCAGCAGTTACGAGGGGGCACGAGGCTACACCTTC. Translation gives CASSYEGARGYTF.

This chain links TRBV5-1 with TRBJ2-1; tentatively, D is TRBD2 (6 bases). Looked up from germline, CDR1 is SGHRS and CDR2 is YFSETQ. The CDR3 has 13 amino acids. Trimming stripped 1 base from V and 8 bases from J, with 10 bases between. CDR3 sequence: CASSLNGGDEQFF. The CDR3 coding sequence is TGCGCCAGCAGCTTGAATGGCGGGGATGAGCAGTTCTTC.

The genes are TRBV5-4 and TRBJ1-1; possible D gene TRBD1, 5 bases. This CDR3 region has 15 residues. Trimming removed 4 bases at V and 5 bases at J, with 18 bases between. Germline V gene lookup returns CDR1 SGHNT and CDR2 YYREEE (reference sequence). CDR3 sequence: CASSLSRYGGTEAFF. CDR3 in DNA: TGTGCCAGCAGCCTTTCACGGTATGGGGGGACTGAAGCTTTCTTT.

The sample holds a few counts of this clonotype. The chain recombines TRBV5-1 with TRBJ2-4; possibly TRBD2 for D (5 bases). This CDR3 is 15 amino acids long. Germline assignment: CDR1 SGHRS and CDR2 YFSETQ. V was trimmed by 1 base and J by 8 bases, leaving 16 bases between them. The DNA for the CDR3 is TGCGCCAGCAGCTTGTATCAGGAGGCGCGGGACATTCAGTACTTC. This encodes CASSLYQEARDIQYF.

This clonotype was seen a few times. The V gene is TRBV14, the J gene TRBJ2-5; perhaps TRBD2 as D (5 bases). CDR1 and CDR2 from the germline V gene are SGHDN and FVKESK. Trimming removed 0 bases at V and 5 bases at J, with 10 bases between. The CDR3 is made up of 14 amino acids. As DNA, the CDR3 is TGTGCCAGCAGCCAAGATAACTGGGAGGAGACCCAGTACTTC. It translates to CASSQDNWEETQYF.

The chain recombines TRBV29-1 with TRBJ2-7, with D perhaps matching TRBD2 (6 bases). CDR1 and CDR2 (germline): SQVTM, ANQGSEA. The V end lost 4 bases, the J end lost 3 bases, and 19 bases lay between the germline ends. The CDR3 is made up of 15 amino acids. The CDR3 reads CSVGGVCGSHYEQYV. The CDR3 nucleotides read TGCAGCGTTGGGGGGGTATGCGGATCCCACTACGAGCAGTACGTC.

This clonotype turned up a few times. The chain combines TRBV4-3 with TRBJ2-3; tentative D call: TRBD2 (6 bases). CDR1 is LGHNA, CDR2 YSLEER, per germline. The CDR3 runs to 15 residues. V shed 1 base and J shed 5 bases, with 13 bases lying between them. In nucleotides, the CDR3 is TGCGCCAGCAGCCAAGGGACGGAGGGTGGAGATACGCAGTATTTT. This sequence encodes CASSQGTEGGDTQYF.

This clonotype was seen more than once but under ten times. The V call is TRBV14, the J call TRBJ1-1, with D hard to call. Trimming took 2 bases from V and 0 from J, leaving 10 bases between them. The CDR3 consists of 15 residues. Germline lookup yields CDR1 SGHDN and CDR2 FVKESK. DNA of the CDR3: TGTGCCAGCAGCCAACTAGGGCTGTTGAACACTGAAGCTTTCTTT. It codes for CASSQLGLLNTEAFF. Full variable domain (outside the CDR3, taken from reference TRBV14 and TRBJ1-1): EAGVTQFPSHSVIEKGQTVTLRCDPISGHDNLYWYRRVMGKEIKFLLHFVKESKQDESGMPNNRFLAERTGGTYSTLKVQPAELEDSGVYFCASSQLGLLNTEAFFGQGTRLTVV.

A few counts support this clonotype. The chain uses TRBV6-1 and TRBJ2-1; D is ambiguous. The V and J ends lost 6 bases and 8 bases respectively, with 11 bases between them. Per germline, CDR1 MNHNS and CDR2 SASEGT. The CDR3 is made up of 12 amino acids. CDR3 DNA sequence: TGTGCCAGCAGGCGTTTTCGGGATGAGCAGTTCTTC. Its translation is CASRRFRDEQFF.

This clonotype has a handful of counts. V gene TRBV7-8 combines with J gene TRBJ1-5, with 7 bases matching TRBD1. Germline V gene sequence: CDR1 SGHVS, CDR2 FQNEAQ. The CDR3 runs to 16 residues. V was pared by 7 bases and J by 7 bases, with 16 bases of the junction left unmatched. CDR3 coding DNA: TGTGCCAGCACCGCGACCGGGACAGCCGCCCCACAGCCCCAGCATTTT. Amino acids: CASTATGTAAPQPQHF.

This clonotype was found a few times. The genes are TRBV14 and TRBJ2-5, with unresolved D. Trimming left V 0 bases short and J 6 bases short, with 11 bases between. This CDR3 region has 14 residues. Germline CDR1 is SGHDN and CDR2 is FVKESK. The CDR3, as DNA: TGTGCCAGCAGCCAAGATCAGGTCAGGCAGACCCAGTACTTC. Protein product: CASSQDQVRQTQYF.

The chain employs TRBV7-6 and TRBJ1-2; 7 bases line up with TRBD1. The trim removed 0 bases at V and 3 bases at J, leaving 4 bases unmatched. The CDR3 is 15 amino acids. Germline CDR1 is SGHVS and CDR2 is FNYEAQ. The CDR3 sequence: CASSLAGRGYYGYTF. CDR3 in DNA: TGTGCCAGCAGCTTAGCAGGCAGGGGGTACTATGGCTACACCTTC.

This clonotype was detected many times. The V and J genes are TRBV4-3 and TRBJ2-5, with D perhaps matching TRBD2 (6 bases). V lost 0 bases and J 5 bases, leaving 13 bases between the germline ends. In germline, CDR1 is LGHNA, CDR2 YSLEER. This CDR3 is built from 15 residues. DNA for the CDR3: TGCGCCAGCAGCCAAGATTACGGTAGCGGTGAGACCCAGTACTTC. It specifies CASSQDYGSGETQYF.

This clonotype occurred a few times. This chain uses TRBV3-1 with TRBJ2-2, with a weak D call TRBD1 (5 bases). This CDR3 spans 14 amino acids. Trimming stripped 2 bases from V and 7 bases from J, with 11 bases between. Looked up from germline, CDR1 is LGHDT and CDR2 is YNNKEL (reference sequence). This chain's CDR3 is CASSQIWGNGELFF. For the CDR3, the DNA is TGTGCCAGCAGCCAAATCTGGGGCAACGGGGAGCTGTTTTTT. Variable domain in full (rest from reference TRBV3-1 and TRBJ2-2): DTAVSQTPKYLVTQMGNDKSIKCEQNLGHDTMYWYKQDSKKFLKIMFSYNNKELIINETVPNRFSPKSPDKAHLNLHINSLELGDSAVYFCASSQIWGNGELFFGEGSRLTVL.

This clonotype was seen a few times. The chain has TRBV2 and TRBJ1-1; no clear D gene. V was shortened by 8 bases and J by 7 bases, with 11 bases between the two germline ends. The length of the CDR3 is 11 residues. CDR1 SNHLY and CDR2 FYNNEI come from the germline V gene. DNA of the CDR3: TGTGCCAGCGCCTCGGATATTGAAGCTTTCTTT. It specifies CASASDIEAFF.

This chain connects TRBV6-5 to TRBJ1-5, with TRBD1 matching 8 bases. V lost 6 bases, J lost 0 bases, and 10 bases stayed unmatched. This CDR3 comprises 17 residues. The germline V gene encodes CDR1 MNHEY and CDR2 SVGAGI. CDR3 coding DNA: TGTGCCAGCAGCCCCTCGGGCAGGGGGCATAGCAATCAGCCCCAGCATTTT. It specifies CASSPSGRGHSNQPQHF.